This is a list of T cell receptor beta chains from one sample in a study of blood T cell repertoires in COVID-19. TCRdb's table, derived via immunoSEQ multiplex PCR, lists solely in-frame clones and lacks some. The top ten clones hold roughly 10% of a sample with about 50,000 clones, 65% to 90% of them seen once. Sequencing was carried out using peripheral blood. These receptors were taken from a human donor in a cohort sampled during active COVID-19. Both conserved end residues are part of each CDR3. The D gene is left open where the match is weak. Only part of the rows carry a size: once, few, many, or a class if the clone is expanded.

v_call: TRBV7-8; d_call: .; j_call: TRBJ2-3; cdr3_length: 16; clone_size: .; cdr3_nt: TGTGCCAGCAGCTTAGTCAGGGTACAGCGCACAGATACGCAGTATTTT; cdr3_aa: CASSLVRVQRTDTQYF
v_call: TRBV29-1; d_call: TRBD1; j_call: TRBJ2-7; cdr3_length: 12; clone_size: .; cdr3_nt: TGCAGCGTTGGGGACAGCCCCTACGAGCAGTACTTC; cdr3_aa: CSVGDSPYEQYF
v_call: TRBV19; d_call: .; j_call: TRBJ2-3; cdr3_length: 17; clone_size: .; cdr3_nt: TGTGCCAGTAGTATAGGCTCCGCAGGGCGAAGCACAGATACGCAGTATTTT; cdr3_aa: CASSIGSAGRSTDTQYF
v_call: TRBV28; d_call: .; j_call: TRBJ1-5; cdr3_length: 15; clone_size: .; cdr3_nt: TGTGCCAGCAGTTTAGCGGGATCGGGCAATCAGCCCCAGCATTTT; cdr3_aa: CASSLAGSGNQPQHF
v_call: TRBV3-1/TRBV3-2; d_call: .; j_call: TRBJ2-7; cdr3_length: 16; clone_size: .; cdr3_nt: TGTGCCAGCAGCCAAGATCGAAGCGTCCGTTCCTACGAGCAGTACTTC; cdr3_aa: CASSQDRSVRSYEQYF
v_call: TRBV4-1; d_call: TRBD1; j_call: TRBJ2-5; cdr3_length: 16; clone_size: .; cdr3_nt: TGCGCCAGCAGCCAAGATGGGGGACAGGGGGACAAGACCCAGTACTTC; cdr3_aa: CASSQDGGQGDKTQYF
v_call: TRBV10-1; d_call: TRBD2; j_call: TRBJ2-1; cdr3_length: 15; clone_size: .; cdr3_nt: TGCGCCAGCAGCTCACTAGCGGGAGTATGGAATGAGCAGTTCTTC; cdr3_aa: CASSSLAGVWNEQFF
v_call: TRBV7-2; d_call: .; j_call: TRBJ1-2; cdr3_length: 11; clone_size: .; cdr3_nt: TGTGCCAGCAGCACCTATTATGGCTACACCTTC; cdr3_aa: CASSTYYGYTF
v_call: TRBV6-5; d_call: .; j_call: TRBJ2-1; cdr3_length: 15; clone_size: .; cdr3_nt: TGTGCCAGCAGGCTCCAGGGGATCGCCTACAATGAGCAGTTCTTC; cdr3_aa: CASRLQGIAYNEQFF
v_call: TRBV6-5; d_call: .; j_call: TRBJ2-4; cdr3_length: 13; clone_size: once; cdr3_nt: TGTGCCAGCAAAAATCTAGCCAAAAACATTCAGTACTTC; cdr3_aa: CASKNLAKNIQYF
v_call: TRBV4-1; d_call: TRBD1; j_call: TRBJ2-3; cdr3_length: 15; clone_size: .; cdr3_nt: TGCGCCAGCAGCCTGGGACAGGGCTTAGAGAATACGCAGTATTTT; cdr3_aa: CASSLGQGLENTQYF
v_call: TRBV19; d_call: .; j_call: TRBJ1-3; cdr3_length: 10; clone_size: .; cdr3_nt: TGTGCCACGGCGCGGAACACCATATATTTT; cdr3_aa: CATARNTIYF
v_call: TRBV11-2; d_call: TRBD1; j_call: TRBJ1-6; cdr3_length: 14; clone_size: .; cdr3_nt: TGTGCCAGCAGCTTGGGACAGGGTGCTTCACCCCTCCACTTT; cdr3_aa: CASSLGQGASPLHF
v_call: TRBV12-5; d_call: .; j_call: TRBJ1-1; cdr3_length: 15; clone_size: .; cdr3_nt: TGTGCTAGTGGTTTGGCCACGGGGGGAATCACTGAAGCTTTCTTT; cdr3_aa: CASGLATGGITEAFF
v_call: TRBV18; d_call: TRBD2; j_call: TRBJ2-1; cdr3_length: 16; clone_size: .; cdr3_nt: TGTGCCAGCTCACCAAGGAGAGCGGGAGGATACAATGAGCAGTTCTTC; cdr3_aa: CASSPRRAGGYNEQFF
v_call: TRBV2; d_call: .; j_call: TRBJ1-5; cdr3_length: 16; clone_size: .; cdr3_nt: TGTGCCAGCAGTTCCAGCCTACACGGGGGATATCAGCCCCAGCATTTT; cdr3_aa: CASSSSLHGGYQPQHF
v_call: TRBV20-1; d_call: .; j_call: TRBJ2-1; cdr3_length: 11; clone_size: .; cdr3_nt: TGCAGTGCAATCAGGGGCAATGAGCAGTTCTTC; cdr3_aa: CSAIRGNEQFF
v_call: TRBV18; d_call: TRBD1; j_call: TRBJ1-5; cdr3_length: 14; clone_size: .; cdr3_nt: TGTGCCAGCTCACCGACAGGGGAATTTCAGCCCCAGCATTTT; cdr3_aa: CASSPTGEFQPQHF
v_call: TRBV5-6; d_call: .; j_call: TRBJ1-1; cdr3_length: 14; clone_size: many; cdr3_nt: TGTGCCAGCAGCTCGGCCCCCGCGGGGCCCGAAGCTTTCTTT; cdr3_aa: CASSSAPAGPEAFF
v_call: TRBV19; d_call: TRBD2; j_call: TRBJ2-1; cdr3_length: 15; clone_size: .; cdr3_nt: TGTGCCAGTACCCTGGCAGCGGGAGGGTGGAATGAGCAGTTCTTC; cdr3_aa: CASTLAAGGWNEQFF
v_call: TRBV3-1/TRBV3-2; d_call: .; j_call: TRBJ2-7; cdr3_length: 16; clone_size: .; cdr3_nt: TGTGCCAGCAGCCGCTTCCGGGACAAGGGAAGCTACGAGCAGTACTTC; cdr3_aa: CASSRFRDKGSYEQYF
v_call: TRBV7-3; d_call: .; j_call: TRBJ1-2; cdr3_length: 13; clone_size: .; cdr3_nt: TGTGCCAGCAGCCCCAACCAGGGGATGGGCTACACCTTC; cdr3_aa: CASSPNQGMGYTF
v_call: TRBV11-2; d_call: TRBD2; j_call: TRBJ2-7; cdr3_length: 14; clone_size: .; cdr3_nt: TGTGCCAGCAGCCCGCGGACTAGGATCCCCGAGCAGTACTTC; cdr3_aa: CASSPRTRIPEQYF
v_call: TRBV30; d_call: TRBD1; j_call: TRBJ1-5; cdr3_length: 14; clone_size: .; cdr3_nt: TGTGCCTGGTCTGGACAGGGGGCAGGACAGCCCCAGCATTTT; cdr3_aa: CAWSGQGAGQPQHF
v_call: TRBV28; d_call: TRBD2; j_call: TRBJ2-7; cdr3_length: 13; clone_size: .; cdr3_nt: TGTGCCAGCAGTTATGGGAGGGCCTACGAGCAGTACTTC; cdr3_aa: CASSYGRAYEQYF
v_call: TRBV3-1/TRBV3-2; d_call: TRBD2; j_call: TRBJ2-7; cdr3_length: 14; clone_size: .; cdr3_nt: TGTGCCAGCAGCCAGACTAGCGGGAGATACGAGCAGTACTTC; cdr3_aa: CASSQTSGRYEQYF
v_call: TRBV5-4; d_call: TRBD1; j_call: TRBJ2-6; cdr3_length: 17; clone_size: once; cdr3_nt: TGTGCCAGCAGCCAGGGACAGATGATCTCTGGGGCCAACGTCCTGACTTTC; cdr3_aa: CASSQGQMISGANVLTF
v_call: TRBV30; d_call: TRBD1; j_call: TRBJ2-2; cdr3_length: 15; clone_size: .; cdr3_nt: TGTGCCTGGAGTGTAGGGGGCAGGTTTTTCGGGGAGCTGTTTTTT; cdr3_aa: CAWSVGGRFFGELFF
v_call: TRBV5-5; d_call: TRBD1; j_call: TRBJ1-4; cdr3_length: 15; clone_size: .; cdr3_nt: TGTGCCAGCAGCTTGGGGGACAGGGGGAATGAAAAACTGTTTTTT; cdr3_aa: CASSLGDRGNEKLFF
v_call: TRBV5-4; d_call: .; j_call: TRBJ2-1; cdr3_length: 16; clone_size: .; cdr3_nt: TGTGCCAGCAGCTTGGCGTCGGGAGCCACCTACAATGAGCAGTTCTTC; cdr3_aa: CASSLASGATYNEQFF
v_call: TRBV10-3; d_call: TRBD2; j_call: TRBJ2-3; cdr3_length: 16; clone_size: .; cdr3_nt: TGTGCCATCAGTGATCCCGGACTAGCTAGCACAGATACGCAGTATTTT; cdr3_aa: CAISDPGLASTDTQYF
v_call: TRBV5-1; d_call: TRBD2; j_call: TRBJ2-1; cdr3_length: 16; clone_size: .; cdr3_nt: TGCGCCAGCAGCGACCGACTAGCGGGAGGCGCAAATGAGCAGTTCTTC; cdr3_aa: CASSDRLAGGANEQFF
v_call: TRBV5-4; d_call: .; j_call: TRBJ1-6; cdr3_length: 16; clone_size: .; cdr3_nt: TGTGCCAGCAGCTTTGGAGGGAATTTTTATAATTCACCCCTCCACTTT; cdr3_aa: CASSFGGNFYNSPLHF
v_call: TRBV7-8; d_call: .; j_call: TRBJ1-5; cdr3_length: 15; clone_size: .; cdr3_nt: TGTGCCAGCAGCTTTTACAGGGATTTGAGGCAGCCCCAGCATTTT; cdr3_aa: CASSFYRDLRQPQHF
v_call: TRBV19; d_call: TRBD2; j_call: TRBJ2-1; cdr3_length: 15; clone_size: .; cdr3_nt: TGTGCCAACCCCCCCGGGGGGAAGCCCTACAATGAGCAGTTCTTC; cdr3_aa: CANPPGGKPYNEQFF
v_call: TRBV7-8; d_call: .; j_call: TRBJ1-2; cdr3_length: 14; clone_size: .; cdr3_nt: TGTGCCAGCAGCTCGATGACAGGTTCCTATGGCTACACCTTC; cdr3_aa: CASSSMTGSYGYTF
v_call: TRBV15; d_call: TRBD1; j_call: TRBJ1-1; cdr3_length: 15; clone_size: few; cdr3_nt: TGTGCCACCAGCAGAGATAAGGGACAGAATGGGGCTGCTTTCTTT; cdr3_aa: CATSRDKGQNGAAFF
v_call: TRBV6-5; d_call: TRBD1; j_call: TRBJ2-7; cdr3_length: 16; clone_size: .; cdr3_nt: TGTGCCAGCAGTTACTCGATTCCGGGACAGGGCTACGAGCAGTACTTC; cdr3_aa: CASSYSIPGQGYEQYF
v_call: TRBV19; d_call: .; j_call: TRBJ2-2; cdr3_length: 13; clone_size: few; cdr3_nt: TGTGCCAGTAGTCAGCAGGCCACCGGGGAGCTGTTTTTT; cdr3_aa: CASSQQATGELFF
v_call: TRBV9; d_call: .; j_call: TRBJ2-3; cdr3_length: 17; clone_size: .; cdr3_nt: TGTGCCAGCAGCGTAAGGGCCTCGGGAAGCGCAGCAGATACGCAGTATTTT; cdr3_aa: CASSVRASGSAADTQYF
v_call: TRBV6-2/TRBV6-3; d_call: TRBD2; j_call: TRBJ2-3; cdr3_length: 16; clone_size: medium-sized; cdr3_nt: TGTGCCAGCAGTTCTGGACTAGCGCAACGCACAGATACGCAGTATTTT; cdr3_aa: CASSSGLAQRTDTQYF
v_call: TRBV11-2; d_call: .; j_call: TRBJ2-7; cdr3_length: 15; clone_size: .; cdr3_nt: TGTGCCAGCAGCAGCCCCCTCACCGCCTCCTACGAGCAGTACTTC; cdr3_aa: CASSSPLTASYEQYF
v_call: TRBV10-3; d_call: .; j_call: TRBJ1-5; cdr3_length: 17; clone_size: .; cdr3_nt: TGTGCCATCAGCGAGTGGGGGGACCTAGGGGCCAATCAGCCCCAGCATTTT; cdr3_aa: CAISEWGDLGANQPQHF
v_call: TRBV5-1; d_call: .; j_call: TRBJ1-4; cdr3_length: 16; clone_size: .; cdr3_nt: TGCGCCAGCAGCTTGGGCCAGACAGGAACTAATGAAAAACTGTTTTTT; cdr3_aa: CASSLGQTGTNEKLFF
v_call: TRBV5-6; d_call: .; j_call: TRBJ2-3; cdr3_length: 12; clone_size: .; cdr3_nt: TGTGCCAGCAGCTTGGGGCCGTTTTCGCAGTATTTT; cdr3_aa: CASSLGPFSQYF
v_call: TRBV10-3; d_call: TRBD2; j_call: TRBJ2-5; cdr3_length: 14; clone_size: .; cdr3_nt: TGTGCCATCAGCCTCACTAGCGGCCAAGAGACCCAGTACTTC; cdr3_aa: CAISLTSGQETQYF
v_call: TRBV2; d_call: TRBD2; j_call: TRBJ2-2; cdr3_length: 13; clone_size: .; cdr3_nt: TGTGCCAGCAGTTGGGCGGGAGCCGGGGAGCTGTTTTTT; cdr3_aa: CASSWAGAGELFF
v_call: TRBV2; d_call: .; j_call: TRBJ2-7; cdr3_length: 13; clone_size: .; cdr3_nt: TGTGCCAGCAGTGAACTGGAGAACTACGAGCAGTACTTC; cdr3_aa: CASSELENYEQYF
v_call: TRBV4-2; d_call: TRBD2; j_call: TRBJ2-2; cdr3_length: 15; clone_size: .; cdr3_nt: TGTGCCAGCAGCCCCGGACTAGCGGGAGGCGGGGAGCTGTTTTTT; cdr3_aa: CASSPGLAGGGELFF
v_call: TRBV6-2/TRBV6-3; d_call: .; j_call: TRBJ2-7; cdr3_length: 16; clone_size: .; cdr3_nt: TGTGCCAGCAGCGACCCCCGGCAGGGGTCGCCCTACGAGCAGTACTTC; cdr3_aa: CASSDPRQGSPYEQYF